This passage covers 32 T cell receptor beta chains from one sample sequenced in a study of regulatory T cells in long-lasting Graves disease. Time point meaning: newly diagnosed GD, antithyroid drugs for less than 3 months. PBMC RNA was the source of the TCR library. iRepertoire HTBI primers and Arm-PCR of CDR3 regions built TCR beta libraries. Using its own MiXCR run on the multiplex PCR reads, TCRdb lists one record per CDR3 protein. Of about 470,000 distinct CDR3 sequences listed, about a sixth are singletons. The sample was also reused in another study, on T cells in Graves' hyperthyroidism and ophthalmopathy.

The starting material was peripheral blood mononuclear cells (PBMCs), obtained at new diagnosis, from a patient treated with antithyroid drugs. These receptor sequences come from a man aged 35-49 years with Graves disease.

This chain uses TRBV7-9 with TRBJ1-6; D ambiguous. The germline CDR1 and CDR2 sequences are SEHNR and FQNEAQ (reference sequence). V was clipped by 1 base and J by 0 bases, with 7 bases between them. The CDR3 has 16 residues. The CDR3 DNA reads TGTGCCAGCAGCTTAGGTCCGAGCTCCTATAATTCACCCCTCCACTTT. This gives the protein CASSLGPSSYNSPLHF.

This clonotype was counted only a few times. This sequence joins TRBV10-3 and TRBJ2-1; D perhaps matches TRBD2 (6 bases). Germline-derived CDR1 and CDR2 are ENHRY and SYGVKD. Trimming took off 6 bases at V and 4 bases at J, with 16 bases between the two ends. The CDR3 loop spans 15 amino acids. DNA of the CDR3: TGTGCCATCAGCGTTATAGCGGCACAATACAATGAGCAGTTCTTC. This gives the protein CAISVIAAQYNEQFF.

Notes on this clonotype: With a much larger clone just one base away, this may be a read error. The rearrangement joins TRBV6-2 or TRBV6-3 to TRBJ2-5; D perhaps matches TRBD1 (6 bases). Germline V gene sequence: CDR1 MNHEY, CDR2 SVGEGT. The CDR3 contains 14 residues. For the CDR3, the DNA is TGTGCCAGCAGTTTTTTCGACAGGCGAGAGGCCCAGTACTTC. Protein sequence: CASSFFDRREAQYF.

This clonotype has just a few counts. Given a much more abundant clone one base away, this may be a read error. The chain recombines TRBV20-1 with TRBJ2-1; 13 bases fit TRBD2. CDR1 is DFQATT and CDR2 is SNEGSKA in the germline V gene (reference sequence). The CDR3 extends over 14 amino acids. The CDR3 nucleotides are TGCAGTACTAGAGATACTAGCGGGAGGGATGAGCAGTTCTTC. Its protein is CSTRDTSGRDEQFF.

This sequence joins TRBV5-1 and TRBJ2-2, with 7 bases lining up with TRBD1. The CDR3 has 16 residues. V trimming: 4 bases; J trimming: 6 bases; junction bases outside the gene matches: 12. From germline, CDR1 is SGHRS and CDR2 YFSETQ. CDR3 residues: CASSPGLRQGPGELFF. CDR3 sequence (DNA): TGCGCCAGCAGCCCGGGCCTAAGACAGGGCCCCGGGGAGCTGTTTTTT. Full variable domain (rest looked up from reference TRBV5-1 and TRBJ2-2): KAGVTQTPRYLIKTRGQQVTLSCSPISGHRSVSWYQQTPGQGLQFLFEYFSETQRNKGNFPGRFSGRQFSNSRSEMNVSTLELGDSALYLCASSPGLRQGPGELFFGEGSRLTVL.

CDR3 sequence (DNA): TGTGCCAGCAGTTTACATATGGAGCAGTACTTC. This encodes CASSLHMEQYF. The chain uses TRBV27 and TRBJ2-7, with D hard to call. The CDR3 extends over 11 amino acids. Looked up from germline, CDR1 is MNHEY and CDR2 is SMNVEV (reference sequence). V lost 2 bases, J lost 7 bases, and 6 bases lay in between.

As regards this clonotype: With a much larger clone just one base away, this may be a read error. The chain employs TRBV28 and TRBJ2-5; D might be TRBD1 or TRBD2, each matching 5 bases. CDR1 and CDR2 (germline): MDHEN, SYDVKM. CDR3 length: 12 amino acids. For the CDR3, the DNA is TGTGCCGGCAGTCCCTGGGACGAGACCCAGTACTTC. Protein product: CAGSPWDETQYF. Variable domain in full (rest from reference TRBV28 and TRBJ2-5): DVKVTQSSRYLVKRTGEKVFLECVQDMDHENMFWYRQDPGLGLRLIYFSYDVKMKEKGDIPEGYSVSREKKERFSLILESASTNQTSMYLCAGSPWDETQYFGPGTRLLVL.

The CDR3 reads CASSVETGWDTQYF. CDR3 nucleotides: TGTGCCAGCAGCGTAGAAACAGGGTGGGATACGCAGTATTTT. The chain is built from TRBV9 and TRBJ2-3; weak D call: TRBD1 (6 bases). CDR1 is SGDLS and CDR2 is YYNGEE in the germline V gene. The CDR3 runs 14 residues. Trimming removed 0 bases from V and 6 bases from J, with 11 bases in between.

This clonotype was recorded at least ten times. The rearrangement joins TRBV5-1 to TRBJ2-4, with D tentatively TRBD1 (5 bases). Trimming stripped 0 bases from V and 6 bases from J, with 10 bases between. The CDR3 loop spans 14 amino acids. From germline, CDR1 is SGHRS and CDR2 YFSETQ. In DNA, the CDR3 is TGCGCCAGCAGCTTGGAGGGGCGTGGAAACATTCAGTACTTC. This sequence encodes CASSLEGRGNIQYF.

The table lists this clonotype with many counts. J is TRBJ2-1 and V is TRBV2, with D perhaps being TRBD1 or TRBD2 (5 bases each). The germline V gene encodes CDR1 SNHLY and CDR2 FYNNEI. CDR3 length: 16 amino acids. Trimming took off 5 bases at V and 0 bases at J, with 14 bases between the two ends. CDR3 nucleotides: TGTGCCAGCAGTAGGGTAGGGACCATCTCCTACAATGAGCAGTTCTTC. It translates to CASSRVGTISYNEQFF.

This clonotype was seen many times. CDR3 bases: TGCAGCGTTGAGGGCAGGTCCTACGAGCAGTACTTC. Amino acids: CSVEGRSYEQYF. The rearrangement uses TRBV29-1 and TRBJ2-7, with no clear D. Deletions cut 3 bases from V and 1 base from J, with 7 bases between. Germline V gene data show CDR1 as SQVTM and CDR2 as ANQGSEA. CDR3 size: 12 residues.

The table lists this clonotype with many counts. The J gene is TRBJ2-5, the V gene TRBV30; D is perhaps TRBD2 (5 bases). V was trimmed by 5 bases and J by 0 bases, leaving 10 bases between them. The germline CDR1 and CDR2 sequences are GTSNPN and SVGIG (reference sequence). The CDR3 runs to 13 residues. CDR3 coding DNA: TGTGCCTGGGCCGGGAACCACCAAGAGACCCAGTACTTC. Amino acids: CAWAGNHQETQYF.

This clonotype is a singleton in its sample. V is TRBV10-3 and J is TRBJ2-1, with TRBD2 matching 16 bases. CDR1 and CDR2 from the germline V gene are ENHRY and SYGVKD. The CDR3 loop spans 18 amino acids. The V and J ends lost 2 bases and 3 bases, in that order; junction bases with no gene match: 4. CDR3 loop: CAISEGTSGRAYYNEQFF. In nucleotides, the CDR3 is TGTGCCATCAGTGAGGGGACTAGCGGGAGGGCCTACTACAATGAGCAGTTCTTC.

Many counts were recorded for this clonotype. The V and J genes are TRBV5-1 and TRBJ2-5; no clear D. The CDR3 runs to 12 residues. CDR1 SGHRS and CDR2 YFSETQ come from the germline V gene. The V and J ends lost 0 bases and 5 bases respectively, with 5 bases between them. CDR3 region: CASSLEVETQYF. In DNA, the CDR3 is TGCGCCAGCAGCTTGGAGGTCGAGACCCAGTACTTC.

This clonotype was observed many times. V gene TRBV5-4 combines with J gene TRBJ2-7; the match to TRBD2 covers 15 bases. Germline CDR1 reads SGHNT; CDR2 reads YYREEE (reference sequence). V lost 4 bases to trimming and J lost 2 bases; unmatched junction nucleotides: 7. This CDR3 has 17 residues. In DNA form, the CDR3 reads TGTGCCAGCAGCCCCGGACTAGCGGGAGGGCCCCCCTACGAGCAGTACTTC. Its protein product is CASSPGLAGGPPYEQYF.

This chain connects TRBV20-1 to TRBJ2-3, with TRBD2 matching over 9 bases. Trimming took 4 bases from V and 4 from J; bases not matched to a gene: 9. The CDR3 has 15 amino acids. The germline V gene encodes CDR1 DFQATT and CDR2 SNEGSKA (reference sequence). The CDR3 DNA follows: TGCAGTGCTAATAGACCGGGACTAGCCGCAGATACGCAGTATTTT. This encodes CSANRPGLAADTQYF.

V usage is TRBV19 and J usage is TRBJ1-5; no reliable D call. CDR1 is LNHDA and CDR2 is SQIVND in the germline V gene (reference sequence). This CDR3 comprises 16 residues. Trimming took 5 bases from V and 0 from J, leaving 14 bases between them. CDR3 sequence reads: CASSWTDRYSNQPQHF. The CDR3 DNA reads TGTGCCAGTAGTTGGACCGATAGATATAGCAATCAGCCCCAGCATTTT.

This rearrangement joins TRBV25-1 to TRBJ2-1; D not resolved. There are 14 residues in the CDR3. The ends were cut back, 1 base at V and 7 bases at J, with 11 bases in the middle. CDR1 is MGHDK and CDR2 is SYGVNS in the germline V gene. The CDR3: CASSESLVGNEQFF. In DNA form, the CDR3 reads TGTGCCAGCAGTGAATCCCTAGTTGGTAATGAGCAGTTCTTC.

The genes are TRBV12-3 or TRBV12-4 and TRBJ1-1; 7 bases are shared with TRBD1. V shed 8 bases, J shed 4 bases, and the junction held 25 bases outside the gene matches. The CDR3 runs to 19 residues. For the CDR3, the DNA is TGTGCCAGCTCACCCTGGACAGGAACACAACCCAGTGCCGGCACTGAAGCTTTCTTT. Translated, it gives CASSPWTGTQPSAGTEAFF.

This clonotype was counted only a few times. J is TRBJ2-1 and V is TRBV4-1, with 9 bases identical to TRBD2. The length of the CDR3 is 16 residues. V lost 3 bases to trimming and J lost 4 bases; unmatched junction nucleotides: 7. Germline loops: CDR1 MGHRA, CDR2 YSYEKL. The CDR3 spells CASSHRTSDRYNEQFF. In nucleotides, the CDR3 is TGCGCCAGCAGCCATAGGACTAGCGACAGATACAATGAGCAGTTCTTC.

This clonotype was seen many times. The chain employs TRBV28 and TRBJ1-4, with TRBD1 matching over 8 bases. The junction had 9 bases not matched to a gene; V was cut back by 5 bases and J by 4 bases. Germline V gene sequence: CDR1 MDHEN, CDR2 SYDVKM. This CDR3 contains 16 residues. CDR3 amino acids: CASSTSGQGLNEKLFF. In DNA form, the CDR3 reads TGTGCCAGCAGTACCTCCGGACAGGGCCTTAATGAAAAACTGTTTTTT. Together with reference TRBV28 and TRBJ1-4, the CDR3 gives the full variable domain: DVKVTQSSRYLVKRTGEKVFLECVQDMDHENMFWYRQDPGLGLRLIYFSYDVKMKEKGDIPEGYSVSREKKERFSLILESASTNQTSMYLCASSTSGQGLNEKLFFGSGTQLSVL.

The sample holds many counts of this clonotype. The chain carries TRBV19 and TRBJ2-7; tentative D call: TRBD2 (6 bases). The CDR3 totals 13 residues. Looked up from germline, CDR1 is LNHDA and CDR2 is SQIVND (reference sequence). Trimming took off 9 bases at V and 5 bases at J, with 17 bases between the two ends. The CDR3 protein is CASRDSGRDEQYF. In DNA form, the CDR3 reads TGTGCCAGCCGGGACTCTGGGCGTGACGAGCAGTACTTC.

This clonotype was counted at least ten times. The chain carries TRBV5-1 and TRBJ1-1; TRBD1 might be the D (6 bases). Trimming shortened V by 3 bases and J by 2 bases, and 17 bases separated the two germline ends. The CDR3 extends over 16 amino acids. Germline V gene sequence: CDR1 SGHRS, CDR2 YFSETQ. This chain's CDR3 is CASSSGPGQINTEAFF. The DNA of the CDR3 is TGCGCCAGCAGCTCCGGCCCCGGACAGATTAACACTGAAGCTTTCTTT.

This clonotype was observed at least ten times. The chain has TRBV27 and TRBJ1-1; D unclear. From germline, CDR1 is MNHEY and CDR2 SMNVEV (reference sequence). V dropped 4 bases and J dropped 4 bases, with 13 bases sitting between them. This CDR3 has 14 amino acids. CDR3 in amino acids: CASSSLFERTEAFF. The CDR3 nucleotides read TGTGCCAGCAGTTCACTCTTTGAGCGCACTGAAGCTTTCTTT.

This clonotype was counted a few times. The genes are TRBV4-2 and TRBJ2-7; D may match TRBD1 or TRBD2 (6 bases each). The V end was cut by 0 bases, the J end by 2 bases, with 20 bases between. The CDR3 consists of 18 residues. The germline V gene encodes CDR1 LGHNA and CDR2 YNFKEQ. Here the CDR3 DNA reads TGTGCCAGCAGCCAAGACCTCCCGGGGGCGGGAAAAACCTACGAGCAGTACTTC. This codes for CASSQDLPGAGKTYEQYF.

Many counts were recorded for this clonotype. The rearrangement joins TRBV3-1 to TRBJ2-1; TRBD2 is a possible D gene (6 bases). Looked up from germline, CDR1 is LGHDT and CDR2 is YNNKEL (reference sequence). Trimming stripped 4 bases from V and 5 bases from J, with 12 bases between. The CDR3 runs to 14 residues. CDR3 sequence (DNA): TGTGCCAGCAGCCCACGCCGGACTAACAATGAGCAGTTCTTC. Protein sequence: CASSPRRTNNEQFF.

The sample holds many counts of this clonotype. The J gene is TRBJ1-1, the V gene TRBV6-2 or TRBV6-3, with D maybe TRBD1 (6 bases). This CDR3 is 14 amino acids long. Germline V gene data show CDR1 as MNHEY and CDR2 as SVGEGT. Trimming took 2 bases from V and 5 from J, leaving 12 bases between them. In DNA form, the CDR3 reads TGTGCCAGCAGTTACGGGGGGCGCTTGACTGAAGCTTTCTTT. Protein sequence: CASSYGGRLTEAFF.

The CDR3 loop is CSVRREGRYNEQFF. In DNA, the CDR3 is TGCAGCGTACGGCGGGAAGGCCGCTACAATGAGCAGTTCTTC. The rearrangement joins TRBV29-1 to TRBJ2-1, with D perhaps TRBD2 (6 bases). The CDR3 loop spans 14 amino acids. Germline V lookup: CDR1 SQVTM, CDR2 ANQGSEA. Trimming stripped 6 bases from V and 3 bases from J, with 15 bases between.

The V gene is TRBV28, the J gene TRBJ2-6, with D possibly TRBD1 on 5 matching bases. This CDR3 contains 20 residues. V dropped 7 bases and J dropped 0 bases, with 25 bases sitting between them. CDR1 MDHEN and CDR2 SYDVKM come from the germline V gene. The CDR3 DNA follows: TGTGCCAGCATGGGCCTTTTTGGGGCTGGCAGCCACTCTGGGGCCAACGTCCTGACTTTC. This codes for CASMGLFGAGSHSGANVLTF.

The J gene is TRBJ1-1, the V gene TRBV19; D gene ambiguous. CDR1 is LNHDA and CDR2 is SQIVND in the germline V gene (reference sequence). The V end lost 4 bases, the J end lost 1 base, and 10 bases lay between the germline ends. CDR3 length: 14 residues. The CDR3: CASSTNQANTEAFF. In DNA, the CDR3 is TGTGCCAGTAGTACCAATCAGGCGAACACTGAAGCTTTCTTT.

The table lists this clonotype with many counts. The chain uses TRBV2 and TRBJ1-5; D is possibly TRBD1 (6 bases). Germline assignment: CDR1 SNHLY and CDR2 FYNNEI. The CDR3 runs to 16 residues. V was pared by 1 base and J by 3 bases, with 13 bases between. Written as DNA, the CDR3 is TGTGCCAGCAGTGAAGGTGTAGGGGGAAACAATCAGCCCCAGCATTTT. Translating it yields CASSEGVGGNNQPQHF.

This clonotype was counted many times. The chain has TRBV20-1 and TRBJ2-3, with a tentative D call TRBD2 (6 bases). Looked up from germline, CDR1 is DFQATT and CDR2 is SNEGSKA (reference sequence). The CDR3 sequence is 16 residues long. Between the trimmed V and J ends, which lost 0 bases and 2 bases, there was a span of 15 bases. In DNA, the CDR3 is TGCAGTGCTAGAGATGGAAGCGGAGGGACCACAGATACGCAGTATTTT. Amino acids: CSARDGSGGTTDTQYF.